This T cell receptor (beta chain) was observed in a study of blood T cell repertoires in COVID-19. Study-wide context: Some COVID-19 samples were acute and others convalescent; all came from the United States, Italy and Spain. PBMCs, B-cell-depleted T cells, or T cells were the source of the cDNA or gDNA that made up the material.

In the authors' workflow: Using reference gene primer amplification, nucleated cell counts were estimated. The method was immunoSEQ multiplex PCR; TCRdb's version includes in-frame clones alone and lacks a portion of them. V and J calls and clone size follow that table, whereas D and trimming were derived from the DNA. The sample holds approximately 55,000 clones, 90% seen once. Sequenced input: peripheral blood. The origin of this receptor is a man between 35 and 55 years old with acute or convalescent COVID-19.

The CDR3: CATHDPAGVSYNEQFF. Written as DNA, the CDR3 is TGTGCCACCCATGACCCCGCGGGAGTCTCCTACAATGAGCAGTTCTTC. The rearrangement joins TRBV24-1 to TRBJ2-1; 7 nucleotides align to TRBD2. Germline V gene lookup returns CDR1 KGHDR and CDR2 SFDVKD. This CDR3 spans 16 amino acids. Trimming took 9 bases from V and 0 from J; bases not matched to a gene: 10.